The 8 T cell receptor beta chains reported below all come from one sample, sequenced in a study of blood T cells in healthy people across ages (dated by TCRdb to the mid-2010s). The library was prepared using 5' RACE. The instrument given in TCRdb is Illumina HiSeq 2500. A second PCR of roughly 6 to 11 cycles was run with a J-beta primer mix and a sample-barcoded 5' primer. TCRdb took the public reads, trimmed them with fastp at Q25, ran MiXCR for clone calling and kept in-frame beta chains. Each entry is one CDR3 protein sequence, shown with its most common DNA and genes. Within this sample are more than 550,000 distinct CDR3 sequences, with 22% of them counted one time only. The ten biggest clones cover 22% of the sample. Specimen: blood. Every receptor here comes from a man between 65 and 80 years old in good health.

The chain is built from TRBV5-1 and TRBJ2-1; 12 bases align to TRBD2. Germline CDR1 reads SGHRS; CDR2 reads YFSETQ. Trimming at V came to 1 base and at J to 9 bases, leaving 8 bases not matched to a gene. CDR3 length: 16 amino acids. CDR3 nucleotide sequence: TGCGCCAGCAGCTTGAATAAGCTAGCGGGAGGGAGTGAGCAGTTCTTC. It specifies CASSLNKLAGGSEQFF.

This clonotype has only a few counts. The chain links TRBV28 to TRBJ1-1; unclear D gene. CDR1 is MDHEN and CDR2 is SYDVKM in the germline V gene. The CDR3 sequence is 14 residues long. Trimming left V 1 base short and J 1 base short, with 7 bases between. In DNA, the CDR3 is TGTGCCAGCAGTTTATCCCATACGAACACTGAAGCTTTCTTT. This encodes CASSLSHTNTEAFF.

This clonotype was recorded a few times. The chain carries TRBV2 and TRBJ2-2, with D perhaps matching TRBD1 (5 bases). The CDR3 is 14 residues long. The germline V and J ends were trimmed by 6 bases and 0 bases, with 8 bases remaining between them. Germline CDR1 SNHLY, CDR2 FYNNEI. DNA for the CDR3: TGTGCCAGCAGGCGACAGCCGAACACCGGGGAGCTGTTTTTT. Its protein is CASRRQPNTGELFF.

This clonotype turned up a few times. The rearrangement uses TRBV7-3 and TRBJ2-3, with 9 bases that match TRBD2. Germline values: CDR1 SGHTA, CDR2 FQGTGA. The CDR3 sequence is 16 residues long. The trim removed 5 bases at V and 4 bases at J, leaving 10 bases unmatched. CDR3 sequence reads: CASSPQGSGGPDTQYF. CDR3 nucleotides: TGTGCCAGCAGCCCCCAGGGTAGCGGGGGCCCAGATACGCAGTATTTT.

This clonotype was counted a few times. The chain uses TRBV11-2 and TRBJ2-1; tentatively, D is TRBD2 (5 bases). The germline V gene encodes CDR1 SGHAT and CDR2 FQNNGV. The length of the CDR3 is 14 residues. Trimming cost V 5 bases and J 10 bases, with 18 bases left between them. CDR3 sequence reads: CASSRSGSAWEQFF. CDR3 sequence (DNA): TGTGCCAGCAGCAGGTCGGGAAGCGCTTGGGAGCAGTTCTTC. The full variable domain, completed using reference TRBV11-2 and TRBJ2-1, is EAGVAQSPRYKIIEKRQSVAFWCNPISGHATLYWYQQILGQGPKLLIQFQNNGVVDDSQLPKDRFSAERLKGVDSTLKIQPAKLEDSAVYLCASSRSGSAWEQFFGPGTRLTVL.

This clonotype has at least ten counts. The J gene is TRBJ2-7, the V gene TRBV20-1, with a tentative D call TRBD2 (5 bases). Germline V gene lookup returns CDR1 DFQATT and CDR2 SNEGSKA (reference sequence). V lost 2 bases to trimming and J lost 0 bases, with 8 bases between them. The CDR3 is made up of 13 amino acids. CDR3 coding DNA: TGCAGTGCTAGACTCGGGAACTCCTACGAGCAGTACTTC. Its protein is CSARLGNSYEQYF.

In its sample, this clonotype was seen a few times. The chain uses TRBV12-3 or TRBV12-4 and TRBJ1-1; D is possibly TRBD1 (6 bases). The CDR3 loop spans 14 amino acids. The V end was cut by 5 bases, the J end by 5 bases, with 15 bases between. CDR3 sequence reads: CASSPRTGSTEAFF. The CDR3 nucleotides read TGTGCCAGCAGTCCTCGTACAGGGAGTACTGAAGCTTTCTTT.

The chain couples TRBV6-5 to TRBJ1-2; weak D call: TRBD1 (5 bases). V was trimmed by 7 bases and J by 6 bases, leaving 21 bases between them. Germline CDR1 MNHEY, CDR2 SVGAGI. The CDR3 consists of 15 residues. The CDR3 sequence: CASTTNLGGGNGYTF. The CDR3 nucleotides are TGTGCCAGCACCACGAACCTCGGGGGAGGGAATGGCTACACCTTC.